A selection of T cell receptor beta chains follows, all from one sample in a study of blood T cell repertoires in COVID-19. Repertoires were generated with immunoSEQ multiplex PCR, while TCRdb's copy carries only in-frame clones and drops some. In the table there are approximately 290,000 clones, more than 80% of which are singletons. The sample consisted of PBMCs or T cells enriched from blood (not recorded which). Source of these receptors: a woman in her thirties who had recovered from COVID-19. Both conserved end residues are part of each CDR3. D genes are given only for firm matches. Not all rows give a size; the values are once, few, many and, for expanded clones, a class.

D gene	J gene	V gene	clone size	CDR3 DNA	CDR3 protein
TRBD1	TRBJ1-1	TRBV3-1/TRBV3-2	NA	TGTGCCAGCAGCCAGTCCGACAGGGCGAAAACTGAAGCTTTCTTT	CASSQSDRAKTEAFF
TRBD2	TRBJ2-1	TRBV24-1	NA	TGTGCCACCAGTGAGAGGCTAGCGGGAGGCTCCCGCCAGTTCTTC	CATSERLAGGSRQFF
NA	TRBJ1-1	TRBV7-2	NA	TGTGCCAGCAGCTTACAACGACTCATGAACACTGAAGCTTTCTTT	CASSLQRLMNTEAFF
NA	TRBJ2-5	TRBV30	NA	TGTGCCTGGAGTAGGACTACGTATCAAGAGACCCAGTACTTC	CAWSRTTYQETQYF
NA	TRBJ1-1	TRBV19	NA	TGTGCCAGTAGTATAATCCCCACAGGGAGCACTGAAGCTTTCTTT	CASSIIPTGSTEAFF
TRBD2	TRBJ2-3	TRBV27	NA	TGTGCCAGCAGTTTATCCCCACTAGCGGGAGTATACACAGATACGCAGTATTTT	CASSLSPLAGVYTDTQYF
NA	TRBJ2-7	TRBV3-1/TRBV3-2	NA	TGTGCCAGCAGCCCCATTACGGGAGAGCAGTACTTC	CASSPITGEQYF
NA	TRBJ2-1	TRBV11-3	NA	TGTGCCAGCAGCCCAGGGGTCCTAGGGGGAGTTCAGTACAATGAGCAGTTCTTC	CASSPGVLGGVQYNEQFF
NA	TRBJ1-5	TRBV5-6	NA	TGTGCCAGCAGCTTGTCCCGACACGACAATCAGCCCCAGCATTTT	CASSLSRHDNQPQHF
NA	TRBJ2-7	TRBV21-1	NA	TGTGCCAGCAGCAAGAGATCAGCGGGGGTATACGAGCAGTACTTC	CASSKRSAGVYEQYF
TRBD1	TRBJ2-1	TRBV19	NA	TGTGCCAGTAGTAGCTCCGGGACAGGATTATCCTACAATGAGCAGTTCTTC	CASSSSGTGLSYNEQFF
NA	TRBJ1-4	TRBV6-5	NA	TGTGCCAGCAGCAGGGAGGGGACTAATGAAAAACTGTTTTTT	CASSREGTNEKLFF
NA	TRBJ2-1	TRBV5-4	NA	TGTGCCAGCAGCTTGTTAGAGGTCAATGAGCAGTTCTTC	CASSLLEVNEQFF
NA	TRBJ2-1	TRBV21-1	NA	TGTGCCAGGGGACTAGCGGGAGTTGACAATGAGCAGTTCTTC	CARGLAGVDNEQFF
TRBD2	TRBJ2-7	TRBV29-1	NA	TGCAGCGTTCAAAACTTAGCGGGAGGTGTCTACGAGCAGTACTTC	CSVQNLAGGVYEQYF
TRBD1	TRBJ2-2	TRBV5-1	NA	TGCGCCAGCAGCCCGGACAGGGGTAGCACCGGGGAGCTGTTTTTT	CASSPDRGSTGELFF
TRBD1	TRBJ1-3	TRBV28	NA	TGTGCCAGCAGTAACCAACAGGGGATTTATGGAAACACCATATATTTT	CASSNQQGIYGNTIYF
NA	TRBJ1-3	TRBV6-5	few	TGTGCCAGCAGTTTGTCCCACTCTGGAAACACCATATATTTT	CASSLSHSGNTIYF
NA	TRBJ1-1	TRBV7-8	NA	TGTGCCAGCAGCCCCACACACCCGACAGTTGACACTGAAGCTTTCTTT	CASSPTHPTVDTEAFF
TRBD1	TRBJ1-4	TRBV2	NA	TGTGCCAGTAGACGGGACAGGGGGCCTAATGAAAAACTGTTTTTT	CASRRDRGPNEKLFF
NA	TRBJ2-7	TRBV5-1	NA	TGCGCCAGCAGCTTGGAGGTTCCAGACCGGGGAGAGCAGTACTTC	CASSLEVPDRGEQYF
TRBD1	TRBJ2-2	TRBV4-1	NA	TGCGCCAGTTGTTCGACAGGGGTAGGGGCAACCGGGGAGCTGTTTTTT	CASCSTGVGATGELFF
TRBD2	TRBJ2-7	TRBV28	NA	TGTGCCACCGGGCGGGGGAGCTCCTACGAGCAGTACTTC	CATGRGSSYEQYF
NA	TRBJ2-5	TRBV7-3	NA	TGTGCCAGCAGCCCCACGGGGGTGCAAGAGACCCAGTACTTC	CASSPTGVQETQYF
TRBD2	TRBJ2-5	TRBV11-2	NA	TGTGCCAGCAGCTTAGTCCCACTAGCGGGAGGAGGGACCCAGTACTTC	CASSLVPLAGGGTQYF
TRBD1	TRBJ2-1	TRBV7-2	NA	TGTGCCAGCAGCTTTTTCACAGGGGACAGCAATGAGCAGTTCTTC	CASSFFTGDSNEQFF
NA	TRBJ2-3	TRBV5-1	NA	TGCGCCAGCACGGACTCGACCACGCAGTATTTT	CASTDSTTQYF
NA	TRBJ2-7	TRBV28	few	TGTGCCAGCAGTTTACCAGGGGCCTACGAGCAGTACTTC	CASSLPGAYEQYF
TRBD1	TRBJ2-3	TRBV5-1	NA	TGCGCCAGCAGCAGTCCCGGGACAGGGGATACGCAGTATTTT	CASSSPGTGDTQYF
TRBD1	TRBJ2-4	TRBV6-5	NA	TGTGCCATCTACCAGGGGGTCTTGAGGCACATTCAGTACTTC	CAIYQGVLRHIQYF
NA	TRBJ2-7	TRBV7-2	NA	TGTGCCAGCAGCCCTTGGATCCAGGGCACCTACGAGCAGTACTTC	CASSPWIQGTYEQYF
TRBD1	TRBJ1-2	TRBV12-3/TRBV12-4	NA	TGTGCCAGCAGTCCGGGACAGGGCTTTGGCTACACCTTC	CASSPGQGFGYTF
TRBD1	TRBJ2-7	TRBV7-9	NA	TGTGCCAGCAGCCGCCGGACAGGGTTGAACGAGCAGTACTTC	CASSRRTGLNEQYF
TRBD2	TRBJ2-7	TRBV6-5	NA	TGTGCCAGCAGTTACTCGCTAGCGGGGGGCTACGAGCAGTACTTC	CASSYSLAGGYEQYF
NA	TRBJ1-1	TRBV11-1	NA	TGTGCCAGCAGCTCCTGGCCCCTTACGGAAGCTTTCTTT	CASSSWPLTEAFF
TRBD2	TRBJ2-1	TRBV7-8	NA	TGTGCCAGCAGCCCGACGGGAGGTGAGCAGTTCTTC	CASSPTGGEQFF
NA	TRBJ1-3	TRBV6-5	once	TGTGCCGGGAGGCCGGCAGCCTCTGGAAACACCATATATTTT	CAGRPAASGNTIYF
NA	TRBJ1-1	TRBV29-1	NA	TGCAGCGTTGAAGGCAGGGCCATGAACACTGAAGCTTTCTTT	CSVEGRAMNTEAFF
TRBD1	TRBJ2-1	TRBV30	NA	TGTGCCTGGCACACAGGGGGCGCCTACAATGAGCAGTTCTTC	CAWHTGGAYNEQFF
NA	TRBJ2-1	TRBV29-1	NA	TGCAGCGTTGGCCCCAACGGCAATGAGCAGTTCTTC	CSVGPNGNEQFF
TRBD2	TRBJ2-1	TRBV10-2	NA	TGCGCCAGCCTCTTAGCGGGTTCCTACAATGAGCAGTTCTTC	CASLLAGSYNEQFF
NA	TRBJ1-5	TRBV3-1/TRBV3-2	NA	TGTGCCAGCAGCCTCAGGGGCAATCAGCCCCAGCATTTT	CASSLRGNQPQHF
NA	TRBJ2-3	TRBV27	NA	TGTGCCAGCAGTCTACGGGGGGCGAGGTTTGATACGCAGTATTTT	CASSLRGARFDTQYF
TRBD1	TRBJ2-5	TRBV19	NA	TGTGCCAGTAGTGCCGGGACAGGCGGGGAGACCCAGTACTTC	CASSAGTGGETQYF
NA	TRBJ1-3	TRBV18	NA	TGTGCCAGCTCACCAACGCAGGCGTACTCTGGAAACACCATATATTTT	CASSPTQAYSGNTIYF
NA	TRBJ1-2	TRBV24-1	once	TGTGCCACCAGTGTCTCAGGGGACCATGGCTACACCTTC	CATSVSGDHGYTF
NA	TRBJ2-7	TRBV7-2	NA	TGTGCCAGCAGCTTCATGGGCCCGACCTACGAGCAGTACTTC	CASSFMGPTYEQYF